One and the same sample provided the 30 T cell receptor beta chains below, sequenced in a study of blood T cell repertoires in COVID-19. TCRdb's copy holds only in-frame clones and misses some; the assay was immunoSEQ multiplex PCR. The data show over 450,000 clones, roughly 91% seen once. The sample taken for sequencing was peripheral blood. The receptors were sampled from a woman between 45 and 60 years old with COVID-19, enrolled during active disease.

CDR3 coding DNA: TGTGCCAGTAGTGTGACAGGGTCGAATGGCTACACCTTC. Amino acids: CASSVTGSNGYTF. The gene calls are TRBV19 and TRBJ1-2, with TRBD1 identical over 7 bases. The J segment lost 6 bases and the V segment lost 5 bases, leaving 6 bases of the junction unmatched. The CDR3 is made up of 13 amino acids. The V gene's germline CDR1 is LNHDA and CDR2 SQIVND (reference sequence).

The genes are TRBV24-1 and TRBJ1-5; possible D gene TRBD1, 5 bases. The CDR3 length is 15 residues. V was trimmed by 5 bases and J by 2 bases, leaving 12 bases between them. Germline-derived CDR1 and CDR2 are KGHDR and SFDVKD. The CDR3: CATSGIGVGNQPQHF. In DNA form, the CDR3 reads TGTGCCACCAGTGGAATAGGGGTGGGCAATCAGCCCCAGCATTTT.

The DNA of the CDR3 is TGTGCCAGTAGTATCCCGGGGGCCTACGAGCAGTACTTC. Translated, it gives CASSIPGAYEQYF. The chain recombines TRBV19 with TRBJ2-7; perhaps TRBD2 as D (6 bases). Between the trimmed V and J ends, which lost 3 bases and 2 bases, there was a span of 8 bases. The germline CDR1 and CDR2 sequences are LNHDA and SQIVND (reference sequence). This CDR3 contains 13 residues.

The rearrangement joins TRBV6-1 to TRBJ1-1, with D unclear. The V end lost 1 base, the J end lost 1 base, and 7 bases lay between the germline ends. Germline V gives CDR1 MNHNS, CDR2 SASEGT. The CDR3 covers 14 residues. The CDR3 DNA follows: TGTGCCAGCAGTGAAGTCGCGGGGAACACTGAAGCTTTCTTT. Amino acids: CASSEVAGNTEAFF.

The CDR3 DNA is TGCGCCAGCAGCTTTGGGACTACAAGGAATGAGCAGTTCTTC. Protein sequence: CASSFGTTRNEQFF. The gene calls are TRBV5-1 and TRBJ2-1, with TRBD2 identical over 7 bases. Trimming at V came to 2 bases and at J to 7 bases, leaving 6 bases not matched to a gene. CDR1 is SGHRS and CDR2 is YFSETQ in the germline V gene. The CDR3 covers 14 residues.

This chain joins TRBV25-1 and TRBJ2-2; 14 bases are a match to TRBD2. The CDR3 contains 17 residues. V was pared by 7 bases and J by 5 bases, with 9 bases of the junction left unmatched. Germline CDR1 reads MGHDK; CDR2 reads SYGVNS. CDR3 sequence reads: CASTTTSGGAQTGELFF. The CDR3 DNA sequence: TGTGCCAGCACCACGACTAGCGGGGGGGCCCAGACCGGGGAGCTGTTTTTT.

In its sample, this clone was seen a few times. CDR3 sequence reads: CASSSGYEQYF. The CDR3, as DNA: TGCGCCAGCAGCTCCGGCTACGAGCAGTACTTC. J is TRBJ2-7 and V is TRBV5-1; D ambiguous. Germline CDR1 SGHRS, CDR2 YFSETQ. V lost 3 bases and J 3 bases, leaving 4 bases between the germline ends. This CDR3 region has 11 residues.

Only one count was recorded for this clone. The rearrangement links TRBV2 to TRBJ1-2, with D perhaps TRBD1 (6 bases). CDR1 is SNHLY and CDR2 is FYNNEI in the germline V gene. The CDR3 loop spans 14 amino acids. Between the trimmed V and J ends, which lost 8 bases and 7 bases, there was a span of 20 bases. The CDR3 sequence: CASSTPGGGGGYTF. The CDR3 DNA follows: TGTGCCAGCTCAACCCCGGGGGGGGGCGGTGGCTACACCTTC.

V gene TRBV11-2 combines with J gene TRBJ2-7; D unclear. The CDR3 is made up of 13 amino acids. Germline V gives CDR1 SGHAT, CDR2 FQNNGV. V was pared by 1 base and J by 6 bases, with 10 bases between. CDR3 sequence: CASSLVLTTEQYF. For the CDR3, the DNA is TGTGCCAGCAGCTTAGTTCTCACTACCGAGCAGTACTTC.

V usage is TRBV14 and J usage is TRBJ1-6, with 8 bases aligning to TRBD1. Germline V gene lookup returns CDR1 SGHDN and CDR2 FVKESK. The CDR3 is 19 amino acids. J gave up 0 bases and V 4 bases, and 11 bases lay outside the gene matches. The CDR3 region is CASSRGTGFLSSYNSPLHF. The DNA of the CDR3 is TGTGCCAGCAGCCGCGGGACAGGCTTCCTCAGCTCCTATAATTCACCCCTCCACTTT. The whole variable domain, remainder taken from reference TRBV14 and TRBJ1-6, is EAGVTQFPSHSVIEKGQTVTLRCDPISGHDNLYWYRRVMGKEIKFLLHFVKESKQDESGMPNNRFLAERTGGTYSTLKVQPAELEDSGVYFCASSRGTGFLSSYNSPLHFGNGTRLTVT.

The CDR3 DNA reads TGTGCCAGCTCACCATCCTCCCTCAGGGGGGAAGGCTACACCTTC. As protein: CASSPSSLRGEGYTF. This chain joins TRBV18 and TRBJ1-2; 7 bases match TRBD1. The CDR3 spans 15 residues. V was pared by 2 bases and J by 8 bases, with 11 bases of the junction left unmatched. CDR1 and CDR2 (germline): KGHSH, LQKENI.

This chain connects TRBV6-5 to TRBJ1-6; tentatively, D is TRBD1 (5 bases). Trimming took 0 bases from V and 10 from J, leaving 16 bases between them. The CDR3 loop spans 16 amino acids. Looked up from germline, CDR1 is MNHEY and CDR2 is SVGAGI. The CDR3 nucleotides are TGTGCCAGCAGTTACTCGAGAGGGATCGGGGGGTCACCCCTCCACTTT. It translates to CASSYSRGIGGSPLHF.

This chain links TRBV5-6 with TRBJ2-3, with TRBD2 matching over 9 bases. With 0 bases clipped from V and 0 bases from J, the junction kept 2 bases outside the gene matches. The length of the CDR3 is 16 residues. From germline, CDR1 is SGHDT and CDR2 YYEEEE. In DNA, the CDR3 is TGTGCCAGCAGCTTGGTAGCGGGGGAGAGCACAGATACGCAGTATTTT. Residues: CASSLVAGESTDTQYF.

This sequence joins TRBV7-9 and TRBJ1-4; no clear D gene. The CDR3 sequence is 14 residues long. Trimming took 5 bases from V and 6 from J, leaving 13 bases between them. CDR1 is SEHNR and CDR2 is FQNEAQ in the germline V gene (reference sequence). CDR3 in DNA: TGTGCCAGCAGCGCCCTCCGGAGCGATGAAAAACTGTTTTTT. Its translation is CASSALRSDEKLFF.

As DNA, the CDR3 is TGTGCCAGCAGCCTGGGACAGCGATACACAGATACGCAGTATTTT. Translated, it gives CASSLGQRYTDTQYF. The V and J genes are TRBV5-5 and TRBJ2-3; 7 bases match TRBD1. J gave up 2 bases and V 4 bases, and 7 bases lay outside the gene matches. The CDR3 covers 15 residues. Germline V CDR1 and CDR2: SGHKS, YYEKEE (reference sequence).

V gene TRBV29-1 combines with J gene TRBJ2-3; 7 bases are a match to TRBD1. CDR3 size: 14 residues. Germline assignment: CDR1 SQVTM and CDR2 ANQGSEA. Germline trimming cut 4 bases from V and 7 bases from J; bases unmatched to any gene: 11. The CDR3 DNA follows: TGCAGCGTTGCGGACAGGAATTTACGTCATACGCAGTATTTT. Translated, it gives CSVADRNLRHTQYF.

The chain's CDR3 is CASSPVTVTAQETQYF. The CDR3 coding sequence is TGTGCCAGCTCACCAGTCACTGTGACAGCTCAAGAGACCCAGTACTTC. The chain links TRBV18 to TRBJ2-5; D perhaps matches TRBD1 (5 bases). CDR1 and CDR2 from the germline V gene are KGHSH and LQKENI. The CDR3 contains 16 residues. V was shortened by 2 bases and J by 2 bases, with 15 bases between the two germline ends.

The table lists this clone with a count of one. The chain joins TRBV3-1 (or the pseudogene TRBV3-2) to TRBJ2-3; perhaps TRBD2 as D (5 bases). This CDR3 contains 14 residues. Germline lookup yields CDR1 LGHDT and CDR2 YNNKEL (reference sequence). The germline V and J ends were trimmed by 3 bases and 4 bases, with 11 bases remaining between them. The CDR3 nucleotides read TGTGCCAGCAGCCAGCCCCGGACTGCAGATACGCAGTATTTT. It specifies CASSQPRTADTQYF.

This rearrangement joins TRBV27 to TRBJ2-1; TRBD2 agrees at 9 bases. Looked up from germline, CDR1 is MNHEY and CDR2 is SMNVEV (reference sequence). The CDR3 covers 15 residues. Losses at the gene ends were 2 bases for V and 8 bases for J; bases not matched to a gene: 7. The CDR3, as DNA: TGTGCCAGCAGTTTAGCGGGGGGGCATCCCTATGAGCAGTTCTTC. The encoded protein is CASSLAGGHPYEQFF.

The gene calls are TRBV2 and TRBJ1-2; TRBD1 is a possible D gene (6 bases). This CDR3 has 15 residues. V lost 7 bases and J 3 bases, leaving 18 bases between the germline ends. CDR1 and CDR2 from the germline V gene are SNHLY and FYNNEI. The CDR3 nucleotides are TGTGCCAGCACTTTGCTACGGACAGATCACTATGGCTACACCTTC. Translated, it gives CASTLLRTDHYGYTF. Filled out from reference TRBV2 and TRBJ1-2, the complete variable domain reads EPEVTQTPSHQVTQMGQEVILRCVPISNHLYFYWYRQILGQKVEFLVSFYNNEISEKSEIFDDQFSVERPDGSNFTLKIRSTKLEDSAMYFCASTLLRTDHYGYTFGSGTRLTVV.

The CDR3 sequence is CASSLGQGYSYEQYF. The CDR3 nucleotides are TGTGCCAGCAGCTTAGGACAGGGCTACTCCTACGAGCAGTACTTC. This sequence joins TRBV7-6 and TRBJ2-7; TRBD1 matches 7 bases. This CDR3 spans 15 amino acids. Germline CDR1 and CDR2: SGHVS and FNYEAQ. J was trimmed by 0 bases and V by 1 base; bases with no gene match: 3.

Only one count was recorded for this clone. The chain couples TRBV5-1 to TRBJ2-2; the match to TRBD1 covers 8 bases. The V gene's germline CDR1 is SGHRS and CDR2 YFSETQ. CDR3 size: 15 residues. Trimming cost V 6 bases and J 4 bases; bases outside gene matches: 8. The CDR3 DNA reads TGCGCCAGCACCAGTGGACAGGGACGCACCGGGGAGCTGTTTTTT. Translation: CASTSGQGRTGELFF.

The chain uses TRBV29-1 and TRBJ2-5, with D tentatively TRBD2 (5 bases). Trimming took off 2 bases at V and 2 bases at J, with 15 bases between the two ends. This CDR3 has 15 amino acids. In germline, CDR1 is SQVTM, CDR2 ANQGSEA. The CDR3 sequence is CSVERGGRPQETQYF. The CDR3 DNA follows: TGCAGCGTTGAAAGAGGAGGACGACCACAAGAGACCCAGTACTTC.

V is TRBV5-8 and J is TRBJ1-2, with D possibly matching TRBD1 (6 bases). The CDR3 is 13 amino acids. V was shortened by 3 bases and J by 5 bases, with 11 bases between the two germline ends. Germline V gives CDR1 SGHTS, CDR2 YDEGEE. The CDR3 loop is CASSSDSYYGYTF. The CDR3 DNA sequence: TGTGCCAGCAGCTCGGACAGCTATTATGGCTACACCTTC.

The chain couples TRBV9 to TRBJ2-5; D may be TRBD2 (6 bases). Trimming cost V 2 bases and J 2 bases, with 16 bases left between them. There are 16 residues in the CDR3. Germline assignment: CDR1 SGDLS and CDR2 YYNGEE. The CDR3: CASSVGLLTVQETQYF. In DNA, the CDR3 is TGTGCCAGCAGCGTCGGACTATTAACCGTGCAAGAGACCCAGTACTTC.

This chain uses TRBV15 with TRBJ1-1; 9 nucleotides match TRBD1. Per germline, CDR1 LNHNV and CDR2 YYDKDF (reference sequence). This CDR3 spans 15 amino acids. V lost 7 bases to trimming and J lost 5 bases; unmatched junction nucleotides: 11. CDR3 bases: TGTGCCACCACTAGGGAGGGACAGGGAGGAACTGAAGCTTTCTTT. This gives the protein CATTREGQGGTEAFF.

The count of this clone is one. This chain connects TRBV7-2 to TRBJ2-1; possible D gene TRBD2, 5 bases. V was shortened by 5 bases and J by 15 bases, with 20 bases between the two germline ends. Germline V gene sequence: CDR1 SGHTA, CDR2 FQGNSA. The CDR3 runs to 13 residues. CDR3 in DNA: TGTGCCAGCAGCCCCCGGCAAGCGGCTAGCCTGTTCTTC. Translating gives CASSPRQAASLFF. The complete variable domain, with remaining parts taken from reference TRBV7-2 and TRBJ2-1, reads GAGVSQSPSNKVTEKGKDVELRCDPISGHTALYWYRQSLGQGLEFLIYFQGNSAPDKSGLPSDRFSAERTGGSVSTLTIQRTQQEDSAVYLCASSPRQAASLFFGPGTRLTVL.

The V gene is TRBV11-3, the J gene TRBJ2-1; TRBD2 matches at 11 bases. Unmatched junction bases numbered 8, after V lost 5 bases and J lost 8 bases. Germline CDR1 reads SGHNT; CDR2 reads YENEEA. The CDR3 has 15 residues. CDR3 nucleotides: TGTGCCAGCAGCAAAGGTCTAGCGGGGGGCTATGAGCAGTTCTTC. Translation gives CASSKGLAGGYEQFF.

This clone appeared a few times. This rearrangement joins TRBV11-2 to TRBJ2-1; D uncertain. There are 16 residues in the CDR3. V was clipped by 1 base and J by 2 bases, with 12 bases between them. Germline values: CDR1 SGHAT, CDR2 FQNNGV. CDR3 region: CASSLVLTEPYNEQFF. The CDR3 DNA is TGTGCCAGCAGCTTAGTTTTAACGGAGCCCTACAATGAGCAGTTCTTC.

This chain joins TRBV5-1 and TRBJ1-3, with 11 bases identical to TRBD1. In germline, CDR1 is SGHRS, CDR2 YFSETQ. There are 20 residues in the CDR3. The chain's CDR3 is CDPREVTSTGTGGGGNTIYF. In DNA form, the CDR3 reads TGCGACCCGCGGGAGGTCACTTCGACGGGGACAGGGGGTGGCGGAAACACCATATATTTT.